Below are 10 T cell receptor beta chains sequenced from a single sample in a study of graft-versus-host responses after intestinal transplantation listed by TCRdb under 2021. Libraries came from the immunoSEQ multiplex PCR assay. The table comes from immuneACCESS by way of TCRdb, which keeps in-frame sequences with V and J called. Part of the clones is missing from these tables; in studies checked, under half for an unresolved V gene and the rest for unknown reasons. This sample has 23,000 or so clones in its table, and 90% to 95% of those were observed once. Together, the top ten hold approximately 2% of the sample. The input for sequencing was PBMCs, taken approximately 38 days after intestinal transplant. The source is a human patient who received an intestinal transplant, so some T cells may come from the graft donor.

As DNA, the CDR3 is TGTGCCAGCAGCCCTCCTTCGCACACCGGGGAGCTGTTTTTT. Protein sequence: CASSPPSHTGELFF. The chain carries TRBV7-9 and TRBJ2-2; D not certain. The CDR3 runs to 14 residues. Germline V lookup: CDR1 SEHNR, CDR2 FQNEAQ (reference sequence). Trimming took 5 bases from V and 3 from J, leaving 10 bases between them.

For the CDR3, the DNA is TGTGCCAGCGCGAAAAACAGGGGGAACACTGAAGCTTTCTTT. The encoded protein is CASAKNRGNTEAFF. The rearrangement links TRBV2 to TRBJ1-1, with 7 bases lining up with TRBD1. With V trimmed by 8 bases and J by 1 base, 7 bases remained unmatched. From germline, CDR1 is SNHLY and CDR2 FYNNEI. CDR3 length: 14 amino acids.

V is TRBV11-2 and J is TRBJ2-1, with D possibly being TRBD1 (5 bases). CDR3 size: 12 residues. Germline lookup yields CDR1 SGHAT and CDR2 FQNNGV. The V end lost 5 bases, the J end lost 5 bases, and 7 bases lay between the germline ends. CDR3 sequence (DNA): TGTGCCAGCAGCAAGACAGACAATGAGCAGTTCTTC. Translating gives CASSKTDNEQFF.

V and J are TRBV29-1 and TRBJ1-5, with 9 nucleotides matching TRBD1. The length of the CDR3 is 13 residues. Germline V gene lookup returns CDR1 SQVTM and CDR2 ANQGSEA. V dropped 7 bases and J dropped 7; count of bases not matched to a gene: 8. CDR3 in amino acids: CSAGTGSGQPQHF. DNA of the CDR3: TGCAGCGCCGGGACAGGGTCCGGGCAGCCCCAGCATTTT. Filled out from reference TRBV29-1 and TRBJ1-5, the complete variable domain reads SAVISQKPSRDICQRGTSLTIQCQVDSQVTMMFWYRQQPGQSLTLIATANQGSEATYESGFVIDKFPISRPNLTFSTLTVSNMSPEDSSIYLCSAGTGSGQPQHFGDGTRLSIL.

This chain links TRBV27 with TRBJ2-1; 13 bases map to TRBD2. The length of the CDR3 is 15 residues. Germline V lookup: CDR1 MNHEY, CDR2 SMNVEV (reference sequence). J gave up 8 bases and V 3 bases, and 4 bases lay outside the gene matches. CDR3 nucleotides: TGTGCCAGCAGTTTTGTGGGACTAGCGGGATATGAGCAGTTCTTC. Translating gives CASSFVGLAGYEQFF.

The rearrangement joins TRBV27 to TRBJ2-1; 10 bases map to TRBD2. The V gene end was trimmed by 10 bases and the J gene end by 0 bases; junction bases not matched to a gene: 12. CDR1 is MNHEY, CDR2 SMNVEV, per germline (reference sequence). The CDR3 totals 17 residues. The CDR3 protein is CANTEREGLSSYNEQFF. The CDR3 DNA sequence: TGTGCCAACACGGAGCGGGAGGGCCTGAGCTCCTACAATGAGCAGTTCTTC.

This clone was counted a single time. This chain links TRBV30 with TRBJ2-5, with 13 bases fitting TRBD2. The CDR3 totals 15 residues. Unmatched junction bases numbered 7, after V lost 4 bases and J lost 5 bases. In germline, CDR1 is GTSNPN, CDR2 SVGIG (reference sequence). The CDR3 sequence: CAWTPGTSGTETQYF. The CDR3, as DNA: TGTGCCTGGACCCCCGGGACTAGCGGGACTGAGACCCAGTACTTC. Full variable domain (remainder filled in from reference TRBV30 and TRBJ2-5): SQTIHQWPATLVQPVGSPLSLECTVEGTSNPNLYWYRQAAGRGLQLLFYSVGIGQISSEVPQNLSASRPQDRQFILSSKKLLLSDSGFYLCAWTPGTSGTETQYFGPGTRLLVL.

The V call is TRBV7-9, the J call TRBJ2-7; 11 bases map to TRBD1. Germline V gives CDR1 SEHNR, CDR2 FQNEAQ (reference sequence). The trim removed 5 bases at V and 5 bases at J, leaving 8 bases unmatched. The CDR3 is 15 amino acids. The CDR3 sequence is CASSLGDRGYHEQYF. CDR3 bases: TGTGCCAGCAGCCTCGGGGACAGGGGGTACCACGAGCAGTACTTC.

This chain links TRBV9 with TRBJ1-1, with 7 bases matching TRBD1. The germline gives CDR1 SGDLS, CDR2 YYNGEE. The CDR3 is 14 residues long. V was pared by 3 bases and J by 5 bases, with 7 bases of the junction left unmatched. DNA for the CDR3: TGTGCCAGCAGCGGATACAGGGGACGAACTGAAGCTTTCTTT. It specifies CASSGYRGRTEAFF.

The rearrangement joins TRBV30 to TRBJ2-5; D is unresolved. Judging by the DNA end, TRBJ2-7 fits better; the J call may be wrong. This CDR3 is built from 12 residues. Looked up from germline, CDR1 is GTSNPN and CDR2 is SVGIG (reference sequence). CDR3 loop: CAWSVQGHEQYF. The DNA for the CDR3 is TGTGCCTGGAGCGTACAAGGGCACGAGCAGTACTTC.